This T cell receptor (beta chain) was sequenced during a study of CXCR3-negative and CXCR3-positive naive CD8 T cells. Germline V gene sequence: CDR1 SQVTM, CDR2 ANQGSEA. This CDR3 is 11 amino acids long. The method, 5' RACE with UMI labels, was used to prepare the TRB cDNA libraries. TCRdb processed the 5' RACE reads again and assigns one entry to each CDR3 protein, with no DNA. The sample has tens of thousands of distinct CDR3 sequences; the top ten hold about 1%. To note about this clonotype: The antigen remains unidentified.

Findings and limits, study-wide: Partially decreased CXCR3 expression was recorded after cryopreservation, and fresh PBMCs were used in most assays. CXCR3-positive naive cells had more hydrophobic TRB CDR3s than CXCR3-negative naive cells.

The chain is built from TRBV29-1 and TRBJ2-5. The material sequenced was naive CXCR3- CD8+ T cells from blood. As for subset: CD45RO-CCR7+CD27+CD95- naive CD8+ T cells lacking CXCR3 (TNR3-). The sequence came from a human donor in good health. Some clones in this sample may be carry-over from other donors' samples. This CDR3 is CSDPSGPKEYF.